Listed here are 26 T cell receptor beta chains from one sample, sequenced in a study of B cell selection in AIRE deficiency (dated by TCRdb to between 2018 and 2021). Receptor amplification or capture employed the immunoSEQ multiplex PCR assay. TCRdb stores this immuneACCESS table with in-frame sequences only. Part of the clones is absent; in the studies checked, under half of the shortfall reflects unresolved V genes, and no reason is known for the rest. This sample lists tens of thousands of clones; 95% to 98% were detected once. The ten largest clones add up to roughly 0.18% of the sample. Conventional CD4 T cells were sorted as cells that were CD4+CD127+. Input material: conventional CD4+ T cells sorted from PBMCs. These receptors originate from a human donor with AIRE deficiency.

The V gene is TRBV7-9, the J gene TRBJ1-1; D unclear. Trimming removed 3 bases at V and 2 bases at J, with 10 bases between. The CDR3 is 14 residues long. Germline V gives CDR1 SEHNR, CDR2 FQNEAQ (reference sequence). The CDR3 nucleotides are TGTGCCAGCAGCTTTCACCCGACCAACACTGAAGCTTTCTTT. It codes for CASSFHPTNTEAFF.

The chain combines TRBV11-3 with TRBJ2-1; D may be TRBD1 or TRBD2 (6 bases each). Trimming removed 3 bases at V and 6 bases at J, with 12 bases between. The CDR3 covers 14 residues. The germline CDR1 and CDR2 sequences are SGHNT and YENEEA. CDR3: CASSLSGASNEQFF. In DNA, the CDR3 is TGTGCCAGCAGCTTGTCGGGGGCTAGCAATGAGCAGTTCTTC.

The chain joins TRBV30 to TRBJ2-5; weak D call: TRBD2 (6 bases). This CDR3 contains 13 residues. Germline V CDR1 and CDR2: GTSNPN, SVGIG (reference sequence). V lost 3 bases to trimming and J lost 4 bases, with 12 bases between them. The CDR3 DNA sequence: TGTGCCTGGAGCGTGGGACTCTCAGAGACCCAGTACTTC. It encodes CAWSVGLSETQYF.

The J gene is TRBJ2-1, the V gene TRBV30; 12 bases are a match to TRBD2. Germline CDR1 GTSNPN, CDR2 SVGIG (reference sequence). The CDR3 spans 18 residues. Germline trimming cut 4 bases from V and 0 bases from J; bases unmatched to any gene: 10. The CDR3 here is CAWTKGLAGFSSYNEQFF. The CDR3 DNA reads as TGTGCCTGGACTAAAGGACTAGCGGGATTCAGCTCCTACAATGAGCAGTTCTTC.

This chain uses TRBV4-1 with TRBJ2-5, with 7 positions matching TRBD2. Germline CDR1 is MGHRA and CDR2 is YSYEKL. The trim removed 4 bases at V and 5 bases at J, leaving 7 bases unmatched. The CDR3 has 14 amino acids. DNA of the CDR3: TGCGCCAGCAGCCTGCGGGGCGGGGGTGAGACCCAGTACTTC. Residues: CASSLRGGGETQYF.

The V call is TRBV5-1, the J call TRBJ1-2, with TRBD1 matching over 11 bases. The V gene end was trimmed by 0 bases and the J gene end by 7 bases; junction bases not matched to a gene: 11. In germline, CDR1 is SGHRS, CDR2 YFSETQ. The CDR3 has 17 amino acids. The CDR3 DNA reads TGCGCCAGCAGCTTGGCTCCATCGGACAGGGGGCTCACTGGCTACACCTTC. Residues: CASSLAPSDRGLTGYTF.

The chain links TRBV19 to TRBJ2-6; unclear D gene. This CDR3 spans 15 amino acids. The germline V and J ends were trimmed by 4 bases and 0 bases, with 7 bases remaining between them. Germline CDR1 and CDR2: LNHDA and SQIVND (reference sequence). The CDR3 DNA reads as TGTGCCAGTAGTACGGAATACTCTGGGGCCAACGTCCTGACTTTC. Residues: CASSTEYSGANVLTF.

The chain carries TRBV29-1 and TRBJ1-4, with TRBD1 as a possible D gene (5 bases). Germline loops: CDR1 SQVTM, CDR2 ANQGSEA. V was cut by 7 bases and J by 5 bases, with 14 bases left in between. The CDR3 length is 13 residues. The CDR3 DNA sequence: TGCAGCGCCGGGGCAGCATACAATGAAAAACTGTTTTTT. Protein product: CSAGAAYNEKLFF.

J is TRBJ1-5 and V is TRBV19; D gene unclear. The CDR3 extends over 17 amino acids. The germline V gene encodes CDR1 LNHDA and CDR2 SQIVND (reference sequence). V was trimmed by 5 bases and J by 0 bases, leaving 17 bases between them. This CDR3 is CASSPGMGRYSNQPQHF. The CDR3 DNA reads TGTGCCAGTAGTCCGGGGATGGGAAGGTATAGCAATCAGCCCCAGCATTTT.

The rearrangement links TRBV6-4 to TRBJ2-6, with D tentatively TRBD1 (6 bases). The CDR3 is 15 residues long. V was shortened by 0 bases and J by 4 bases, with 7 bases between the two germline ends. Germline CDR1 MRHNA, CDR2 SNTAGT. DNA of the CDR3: TGTGCCAGCAGTGACTCGGGGGCCGGGGCCAACGTCCTGACTTTC. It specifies CASSDSGAGANVLTF.

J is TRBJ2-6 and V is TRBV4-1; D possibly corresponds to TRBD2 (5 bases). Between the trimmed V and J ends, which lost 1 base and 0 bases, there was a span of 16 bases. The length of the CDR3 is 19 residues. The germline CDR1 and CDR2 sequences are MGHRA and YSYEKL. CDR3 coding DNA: TGCGCCAGCAGCCAAGTTGGAGGACTCAAAGGCTCTGGGGCCAACGTCCTGACTTTC. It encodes CASSQVGGLKGSGANVLTF.

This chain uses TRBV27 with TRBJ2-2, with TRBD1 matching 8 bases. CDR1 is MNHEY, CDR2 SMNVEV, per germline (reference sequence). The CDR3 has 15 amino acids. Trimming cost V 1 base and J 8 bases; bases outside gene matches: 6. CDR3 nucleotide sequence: TGTGCCAGCAGTTTATGGCAGGGGGCGCCTGGGGAGCTGTTTTTT. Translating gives CASSLWQGAPGELFF.

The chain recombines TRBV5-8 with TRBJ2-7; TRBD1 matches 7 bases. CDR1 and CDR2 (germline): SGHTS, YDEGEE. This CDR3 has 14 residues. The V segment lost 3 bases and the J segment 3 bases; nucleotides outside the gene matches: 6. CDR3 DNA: TGTGCCAGCAGCTACGGGACAGCCAACTACGAGCAGTACTTC. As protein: CASSYGTANYEQYF.

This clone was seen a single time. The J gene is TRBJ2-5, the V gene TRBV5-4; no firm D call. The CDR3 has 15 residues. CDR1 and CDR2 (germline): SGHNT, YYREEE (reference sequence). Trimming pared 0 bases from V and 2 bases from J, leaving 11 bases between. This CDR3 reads CASSLGTDDQETQYF. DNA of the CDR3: TGTGCCAGCAGCTTGGGGACGGACGATCAAGAGACCCAGTACTTC.

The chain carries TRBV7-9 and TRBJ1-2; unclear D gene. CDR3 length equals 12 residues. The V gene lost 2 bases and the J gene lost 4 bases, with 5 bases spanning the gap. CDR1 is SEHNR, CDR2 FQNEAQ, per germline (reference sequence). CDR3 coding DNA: TGTGCCAGCAGCTTATTCGTCTATGGCTACACCTTC. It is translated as CASSLFVYGYTF.

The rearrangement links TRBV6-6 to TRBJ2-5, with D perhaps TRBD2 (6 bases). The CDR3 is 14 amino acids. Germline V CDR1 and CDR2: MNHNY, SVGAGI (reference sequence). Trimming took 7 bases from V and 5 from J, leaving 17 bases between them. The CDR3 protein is CASTKGGLLETQYF. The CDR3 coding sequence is TGTGCCAGCACCAAAGGAGGGTTACTCGAGACCCAGTACTTC.

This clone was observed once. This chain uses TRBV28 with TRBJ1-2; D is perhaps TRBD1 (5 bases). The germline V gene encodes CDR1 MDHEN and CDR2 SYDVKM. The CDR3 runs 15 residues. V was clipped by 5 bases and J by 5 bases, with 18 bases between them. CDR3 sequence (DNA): TGTGCCAGCAGTCTACCGGCCGGGACCGATTATGGCTACACCTTC. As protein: CASSLPAGTDYGYTF.

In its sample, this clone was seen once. CDR3 in amino acids: CASSTGRDNEQFF. CDR3 bases: TGTGCCAGCAGCACTGGCCGGGACAATGAGCAGTTCTTC. The chain combines TRBV7-6 with TRBJ2-1; D ambiguous. The CDR3 loop spans 13 amino acids. V lost 5 bases and J 5 bases, leaving 10 bases between the germline ends. Germline V lookup: CDR1 SGHVS, CDR2 FNYEAQ.

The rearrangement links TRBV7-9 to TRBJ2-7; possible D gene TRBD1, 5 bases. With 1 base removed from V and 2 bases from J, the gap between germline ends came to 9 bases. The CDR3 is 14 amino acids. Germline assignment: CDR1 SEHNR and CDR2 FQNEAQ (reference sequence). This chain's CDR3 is CASSLVRATYEQYF. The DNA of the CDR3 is TGTGCCAGCAGCTTAGTCAGGGCAACCTACGAGCAGTACTTC.

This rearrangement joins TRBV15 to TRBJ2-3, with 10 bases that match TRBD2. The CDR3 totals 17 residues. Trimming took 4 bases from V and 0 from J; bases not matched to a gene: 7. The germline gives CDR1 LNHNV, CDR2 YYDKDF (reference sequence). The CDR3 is CATSIRGTSASTDTQYF. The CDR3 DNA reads TGTGCCACCAGCATAAGAGGGACTAGCGCCAGCACAGATACGCAGTATTTT.

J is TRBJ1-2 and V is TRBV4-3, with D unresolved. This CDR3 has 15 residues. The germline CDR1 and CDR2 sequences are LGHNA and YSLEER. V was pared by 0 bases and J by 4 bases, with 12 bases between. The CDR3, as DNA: TGCGCCAGCAGCCAAGAATCCGCAGGAACCTATGGCTACACCTTC. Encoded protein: CASSQESAGTYGYTF.

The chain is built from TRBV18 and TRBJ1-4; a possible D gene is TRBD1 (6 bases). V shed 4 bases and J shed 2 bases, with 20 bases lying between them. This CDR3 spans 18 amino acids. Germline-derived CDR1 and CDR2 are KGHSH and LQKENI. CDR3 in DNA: TGTGCCAGCTCACGCCGGGACATATCAACGTGGACTAATGAAAAACTGTTTTTT. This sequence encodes CASSRRDISTWTNEKLFF.

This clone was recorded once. The CDR3 region has the DNA TGTGCCAGCATTGGCGGGAGAGGTGTTACGCAGTATTTT. It yields the protein CASIGGRGVTQYF. This rearrangement joins TRBV28 to TRBJ2-3; 7 nucleotides match TRBD2. V lost 7 bases to trimming and J lost 8 bases; unmatched junction nucleotides: 9. Germline-derived CDR1 and CDR2 are MDHEN and SYDVKM. The CDR3 sequence is 13 residues long. Variable domain in full (rest from reference TRBV28 and TRBJ2-3): DVKVTQSSRYLVKRTGEKVFLECVQDMDHENMFWYRQDPGLGLRLIYFSYDVKMKEKGDIPEGYSVSREKKERFSLILESASTNQTSMYLCASIGGRGVTQYFGPGTRLTVL.

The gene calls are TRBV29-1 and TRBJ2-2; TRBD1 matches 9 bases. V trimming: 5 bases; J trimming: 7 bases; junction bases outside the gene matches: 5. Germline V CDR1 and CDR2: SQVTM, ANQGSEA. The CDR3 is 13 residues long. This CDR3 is CSVSGQGHGELFF. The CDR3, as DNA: TGCAGCGTTTCCGGACAGGGGCACGGGGAGCTGTTTTTT.

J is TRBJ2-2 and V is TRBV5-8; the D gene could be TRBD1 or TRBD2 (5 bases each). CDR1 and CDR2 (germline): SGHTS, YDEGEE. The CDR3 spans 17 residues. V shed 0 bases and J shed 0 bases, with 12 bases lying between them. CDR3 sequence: CASSLGRGVTNTGELFF. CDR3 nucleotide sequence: TGTGCCAGCAGCTTGGGTAGGGGAGTGACGAACACCGGGGAGCTGTTTTTT.

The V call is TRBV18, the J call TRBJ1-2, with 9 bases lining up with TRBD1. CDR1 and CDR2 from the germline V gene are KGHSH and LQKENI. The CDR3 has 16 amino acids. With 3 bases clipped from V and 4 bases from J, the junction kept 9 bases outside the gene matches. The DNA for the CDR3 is TGTGCCAGCTCACCTGGGACAGGGATTATTTCCTATGGCTACACCTTC. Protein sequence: CASSPGTGIISYGYTF.